The following is a TCR beta chain sequence with its context. These data originate in a study of shared clonotypes between healthy human individuals. Both subsets, CD45RA+ naive and CD45RA-negative memory, were split from the CD4+ cells. Germline V gene lookup returns CDR1 MDHEN and CDR2 SYDVKM. The CDR3 runs 13 residues. V shed 6 bases and J shed 5 bases, with 11 bases lying between them. Profiled with immunoSEQ multiplex PCR; TCRdb holds only in-frame clones, not every one. This sample has about 1.5 million clones, with roughly 96% found just once. The rearrangement uses TRBV28 and TRBJ1-5, with TRBD1 as a possible D gene (5 bases). The sample consisted of naive CD4+ T cells sorted from blood. Subset of the sample: CD45RA+ positively selected. The source is a man aged 25 to 40 in good health. This CDR3 is CASRRGGDQPQHF. The CDR3, as DNA: TGTGCCAGCAGAAGGGGAGGGGATCAGCCCCAGCATTTT. Drawing the rest from reference TRBV28 and TRBJ1-5, the complete variable domain is DVKVTQSSRYLVKRTGEKVFLECVQDMDHENMFWYRQDPGLGLRLIYFSYDVKMKEKGDIPEGYSVSREKKERFSLILESASTNQTSMYLCASRRGGDQPQHFGDGTRLSIL.